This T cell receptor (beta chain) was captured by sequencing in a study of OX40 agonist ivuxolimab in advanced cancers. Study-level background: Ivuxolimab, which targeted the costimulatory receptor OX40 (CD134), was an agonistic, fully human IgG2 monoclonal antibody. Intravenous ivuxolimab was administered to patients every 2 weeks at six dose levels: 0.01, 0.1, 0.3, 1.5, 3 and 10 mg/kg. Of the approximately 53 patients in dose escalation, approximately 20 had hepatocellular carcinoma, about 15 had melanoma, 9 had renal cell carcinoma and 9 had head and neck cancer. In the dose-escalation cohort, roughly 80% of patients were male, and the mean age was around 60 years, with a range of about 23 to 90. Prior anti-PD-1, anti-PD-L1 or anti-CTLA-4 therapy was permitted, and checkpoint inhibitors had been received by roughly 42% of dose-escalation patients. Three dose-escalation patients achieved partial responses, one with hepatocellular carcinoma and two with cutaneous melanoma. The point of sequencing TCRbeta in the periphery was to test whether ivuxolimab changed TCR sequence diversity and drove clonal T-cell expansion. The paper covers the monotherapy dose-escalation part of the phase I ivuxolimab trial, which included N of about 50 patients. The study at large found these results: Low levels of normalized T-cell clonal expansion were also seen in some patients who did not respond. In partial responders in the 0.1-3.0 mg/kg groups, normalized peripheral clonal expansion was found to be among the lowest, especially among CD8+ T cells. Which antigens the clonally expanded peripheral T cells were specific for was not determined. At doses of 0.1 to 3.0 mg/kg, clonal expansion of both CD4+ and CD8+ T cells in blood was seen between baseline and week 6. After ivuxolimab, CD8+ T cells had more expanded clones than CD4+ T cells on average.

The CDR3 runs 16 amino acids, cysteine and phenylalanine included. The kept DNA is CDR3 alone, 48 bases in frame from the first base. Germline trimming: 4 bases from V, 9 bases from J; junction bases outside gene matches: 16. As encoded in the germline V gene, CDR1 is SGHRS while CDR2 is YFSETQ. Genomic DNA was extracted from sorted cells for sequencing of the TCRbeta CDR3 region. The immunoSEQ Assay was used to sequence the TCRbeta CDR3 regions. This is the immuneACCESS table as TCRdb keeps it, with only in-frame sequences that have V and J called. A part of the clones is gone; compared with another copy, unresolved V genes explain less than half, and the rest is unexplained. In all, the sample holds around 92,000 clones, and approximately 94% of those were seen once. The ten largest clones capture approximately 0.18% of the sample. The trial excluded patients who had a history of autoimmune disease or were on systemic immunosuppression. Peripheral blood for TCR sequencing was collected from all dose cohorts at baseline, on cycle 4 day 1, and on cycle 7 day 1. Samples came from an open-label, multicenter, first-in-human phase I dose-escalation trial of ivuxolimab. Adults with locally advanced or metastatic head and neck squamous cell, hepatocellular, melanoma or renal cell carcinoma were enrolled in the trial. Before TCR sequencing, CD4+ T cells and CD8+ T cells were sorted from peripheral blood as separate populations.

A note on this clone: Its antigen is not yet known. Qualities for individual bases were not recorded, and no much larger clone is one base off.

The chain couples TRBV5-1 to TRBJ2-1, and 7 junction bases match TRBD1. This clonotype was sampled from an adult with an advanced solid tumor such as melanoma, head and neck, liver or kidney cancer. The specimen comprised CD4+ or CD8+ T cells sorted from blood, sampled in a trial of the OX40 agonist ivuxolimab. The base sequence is TGCGCCAGCAGCCCCTCGACAGGGCAGACTGGTAGTGAGCAGTTCTTC. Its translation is CASSPSTGQTGSEQFF. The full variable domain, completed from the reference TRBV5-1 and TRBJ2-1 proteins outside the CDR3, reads KAGVTQTPRYLIKTRGQQVTLSCSPISGHRSVSWYQQTPGQGLQFLFEYFSETQRNKGNFPGRFSGRQFSNSRSEMNVSTLELGDSALYLCASSPSTGQTGSEQFFGPGTRLTVL.